This T cell receptor (beta chain) was identified during a study of cytomegalovirus exposure and HLA in healthy donors (dated by TCRdb to about 2017). Background for the entire study: In an earlier analysis of 550 to 750 of the donors, around 300 Gb of sequence data and some 120 million unique TCR beta sequences from about 179 million T cells were reported. Approximately 310 gigabases of sequencing data and approximately 91 million unique TCR sequences made up an early release that covered several hundred HLA-typed donors. Among the approximately 400 genotyped donors, approximately 81% belonged to the genetic ancestry cluster associated with self-reported Caucasian donors. The aim of the study was to test whether cataloging public T cell receptors could identify signatures of past pathogen exposure. The study profiled the T cell repertoires of hundreds of subjects by immunosequencing and related them to cytomegalovirus serostatus. In addition to the first cohort of 500 to 850 subjects, a separate validation cohort of 130 or so different subjects was used. To predict cytomegalovirus infection status, the study combined high-throughput TCR immunosequencing, statistical association of individual TCRs with disease status, and machine learning. In a later analysis, previously published TCR beta repertoires from 666 donors were re-analyzed and high-resolution HLA genotyping was added so that TCR occurrence patterns could be studied. Rather than drawing on any new phenotypic data, the later analysis identified candidate immune exposures from TCR beta sequences and the way those sequences occurred across donors. An earlier analysis of 450 to 750 of the donors used high-throughput TCR beta sequencing to judge whether each TCR beta V gene segment behaved as functional or pseudogenic. Alongside the repertoire data, information on donor age, sex, ethnicity and CMV serostatus was compiled. A later genetic analysis took genome-wide SNP genotypes for about 65% of the roughly 670 donors and used that subset as a discovery cohort. All discovery cohort repertoires had been generated using a single sequencing platform. Class I and class II HLA loci were covered by the typing at four-digit resolution. The number of donors typed differed by locus, with roughly 629-640 for A, B, C, DRB1 and DQB1, approximately 500 for DQA1, about 610 for DPA1, and some 450 for DPB1. Four to six DR-DQ haplotypes were handled as single units for association and clustering, since linkage in the cohort was strong. Among some 410 genotyped donors of the cohort, an average of roughly 230,000 unique TCR beta nucleotide sequences was sequenced per donor, of which 15% to 20% were non-productive.

Trimmed from V: 7 bases; trimmed from J: 7 bases; junction bases lacking a gene match: 6. Reading from cysteine to phenylalanine, the CDR3 counts 13 amino acids. Only the CDR3 region is kept as DNA, spanning 39 bases read in frame from base 1. CDR1 and CDR2 are read off the germline V gene as SNHLY and FYNNEI. The cohort consisted of 650 to 850 healthy bone marrow donors. At the time of sampling, all cohort members were nominally healthy, though unrecorded immune exposures were likely present. The donor was CMV seropositive and belonged to the group of 250 to 350 seropositive cohort members. Every donor gave a peripheral blood sample, and the peripheral blood mononuclear cells from that sample were used for TCR beta sequencing. Genomic DNA extraction from the blood cell samples was performed with the Qiagen DNeasy Blood Extraction Kit. A word on this clone: The antigen it binds to is not known. No qualities accompany the bases; no much larger clone lies one base away.

The research as a whole found: According to a later analysis, TCR association rates differed among HLA loci, with DRB1 alleles showing the most associated TCRs and HLA-C alleles showing the fewest. The study listed 164 TCR beta chains as associated with cytomegalovirus. Because the 87-base-pair reads could not distinguish some IMGT-functional V segments, including TRBV6-2 and TRBV6-3, those segments were excluded. The sequencing pipeline was judged likely to have produced a cluster of highly shared sequence variants as a technical artifact. Assigning TCR associations to individual alleles was difficult when HLA alleles, especially DR and DQ, strongly co-occurred. Linkage disequilibrium might explain the correlated functional status among segregating V segments, but an unknown experimental factor could not be excluded. HLA typing was unavailable for some donors at each locus, so association tests used only the typed subset. According to a later analysis, parvovirus B19, influenza, CMV and Epstein-Barr virus appeared linked to several top co-occurrence clusters. Immune exposure information for the cohort was limited to CMV serostatus. According to a later analysis, most CMV-associated TCR beta chains appeared to be HLA-restricted, and the HLA associations seemed to be driven largely by CMV exposure. In an earlier analysis of approximately 600 of the donors, most TCR beta V segments were observed in productive rearrangements about 87% or about 30% of the time, broadly matching IMGT annotations. The earlier analysis of 587 of the donors excluded some 15 rarely observed V segments, including chromosome 9 orphons, because counts were too low. V-gene and J-gene trimming of TCR beta chains was associated with a missense DCLRE1C variant in a later genetic analysis, and the association was replicated in an independent cohort. The authors suggested that the approach could potentially be extended to other disease states and immunological phenotypes. Sequencing depth was assumed to be roughly uniform across donors in the presence/absence analyses, though that assumption may not hold. Only TCR beta chains were sequenced in this cohort, and the absence of alpha or paired-chain data limited detectable features. The classifier was reported to diagnose cytomegalovirus status with high specificity and sensitivity in both the original and validation cohorts. At a false discovery rate of 0.05, a later analysis linked 16,951 TCR beta sequences to specific HLA alleles. Compared with the roughly 710-donor mean, donors in an Asian-associated ancestry cluster had fewer N-insertions in productive TCRs, according to a later genetic analysis. Most TCR sequences were seen in very few donors, while some public TCRs were found in many individuals. A few of the identified cytomegalovirus-associated TCR beta chains were confirmed in vitro to be specific for cytomegalovirus antigens. A further reported finding was that TCR beta sequences accurately predicted the HLA-A and HLA-B alleles for most subjects in the first cohort. Compared with equally common non-associated chains, HLA-associated TCR beta chains in a later analysis were more clonally expanded and had lower generation probabilities.

Libraries were constructed by the immunoSEQ multiplex PCR assay. The multiplex PCR relied on a mix of 60 forward primers for TCR Vbeta segments and 13 reverse primers for TCR Jbeta segments. The CDR3 region of rearranged TCR beta genes was amplified from genomic DNA with a multiplex PCR assay. Amplified TCR beta libraries were sequenced as 87-base-pair reads on the Illumina HiSeq System. On the authors' methods: A later analysis tallied tens of millions of unique TCR beta chains across the 550 to 850 repertoires, and about 10 million of those chains were shared by two or more donors. To remove PCR and sequencing errors, raw reads were error-corrected and collapsed into unique sequences using a nearest-neighbor algorithm that merged closely related sequences. Alignment of CDR3 sequences to IMGT reference sequences was used to assign V, D and J gene segments. For a sequence to be retained, at least a six-nucleotide match to both a V gene segment and a J gene segment was required. Rearrangements were called productive when the CDR3 lacked stop codons and stayed in frame with V and J; all others were non-productive. Following IMGT convention, CDR3 was defined as the stretch from the second conserved V-encoded cysteine up to the conserved J-encoded phenylalanine. The earlier analysis of about 570 of the donors excluded any sequence lacking an unambiguous match to a single V gene segment. An earlier analysis of some 610 of the donors called V segments functional above 56.7% productive rearrangements and segregating when the between-donor standard deviation exceeded 5%. A statistical classification framework was developed to diagnose cytomegalovirus status using the catalog of TCR beta chain sequences. V and J gene assignment, in a later analysis, came from comparing TCR nucleotide sequences with IMGT/GENE-DB human TR gene sequences. Using the TCRdist pipeline, a later analysis assigned CDR3 sequences along with most-parsimonious VDJ recombination scenarios. In a later analysis, each TCR beta chain was defined by its CDR3 amino acid sequence together with its V-gene family, and reads without a unique V-gene family were excluded. As a way to deal with suspected cross-contamination and a sequencing artifact, a later analysis dropped approximately 590 nucleotide sequences that were highly shared and had low generation probability. In a later analysis, a clonal expansion index was calculated for each public chain from normalized within-repertoire ranks of inferred template counts. In a later analysis, generation probabilities were computed with a VDJ recombination model fitted to out-of-frame rearrangements, and the resulting probabilities were checked against IGoR. In a later analysis, TCR-TCR, TCR-HLA and TCR-CMV co-occurrence was scored with hypergeometric tests, and a repertoire-size bias correction was applied to TCR pairs. In a later analysis, false discovery rates were estimated by permuting HLA or CMV assignments 20 times. In a later analysis, co-occurring TCRs were grouped with DBSCAN, and TCRdist sequence similarity was added when clustering was performed within HLA-allele-positive subsets. Co-occurrence clustering excluded repertoires with fewer than 30,000 or more than 120,000 public chains, plus five with anomalous nucleotide sharing. The table comes from immuneACCESS by way of TCRdb, which keeps in-frame sequences with V and J called. Part of the clones is missing from these tables; in studies checked, under half for an unresolved V gene and the rest for unknown reasons. That table gives V, J and clone size, and the DNA gave D and trimming. Here the sample has around 130,000 clones; about 71% occur a single time. Together, the top ten hold about 2.4% of the sample.

The rearrangement joined TRBV2 to TRBJ1-5; 8 bases in between match TRBD1. This receptor was identified in a woman aged 55-70 years in good health and CMV-seropositive. Sequencing input: PBMCs. The CDR3 protein sequence reads: CASTDRGGQPQHF. The nucleotide sequence is TGTGCCAGCACTGACAGGGGAGGGCAGCCCCAGCATTTT.